Listed below are T cell receptor beta chains from one sample, sequenced in a study of CD8 T cells in Susac syndrome. Using its own MiXCR run on the immunoSEQ multiplex PCR reads, TCRdb lists one record per CDR3 protein. The table records 150,000 to 200,000 distinct CDR3 sequences, around 93% of them present only once. The sample was CD4+ T cells from PBMCs. The receptors were gathered from a human donor in good health. Both conserved end residues are part of each CDR3. A D gene is named only where the DNA matches it firmly. Expanded clones are given a class, and other clones once, few, many or no size at all.

j_gene,d_gene,abundance,v_gene,CDR3nt,CDR3aa
TRBJ1-6,.,.,TRBV6-6,TGTGCCAGCAGTTACCCGTTGGGGGGGACCAATTCACCCCTCCACTTT,CASSYPLGGTNSPLHF
TRBJ2-4,.,.,TRBV10-3,TGTGCCATCAGTGCCCGTGAGGGATCCAAAAACATTCAGTACTTC,CAISAREGSKNIQYF
TRBJ1-5,.,.,TRBV6-6,TGTGCCAGCAGTTACGGACCGGGGACTGATCAGCCCCAGCATTTT,CASSYGPGTDQPQHF
TRBJ2-5,TRBD1,.,TRBV7-2,TGTGCCAGCAGCTCAGACCTCGGGACAGTTAACCAAGAGACCCAGTACTTC,CASSSDLGTVNQETQYF
TRBJ1-1,.,once,TRBV6-5,TGTGCCAGCAGTACCCGGACCAGATCGGGTGAAGCTTTCTTT,CASSTRTRSGEAFF
TRBJ2-6,TRBD1,once,TRBV14,TGTGCCAGCAGCCAGAGGACAGGGGGCGCAGTTGGGGCCAACGTCCTGACTTTC,CASSQRTGGAVGANVLTF
TRBJ2-5,.,.,TRBV7-3,TGTGCCAGCAGGGACGACCTCGGGGGGACCCAGTACTTC,CASRDDLGGTQYF
TRBJ2-1,TRBD2,once,TRBV6-5,TGTGCCAGCAGTTACTCTGGACTAGCGGGCTCCTACAATGAGCAGTTCTTC,CASSYSGLAGSYNEQFF
TRBJ1-6,.,.,TRBV13,TGTGCCAGCAGCACCCTGGGTCCGAGCTCCTATAATTCACCCCTCCACTTT,CASSTLGPSSYNSPLHF
TRBJ2-5,.,.,TRBV19,TGTGCCAGTAGTGTCAGCGGGACCCAGTACTTC,CASSVSGTQYF
TRBJ1-3,.,.,TRBV3-1,TGTGCCAGCAGCCAAGATGAGATCTCTGGAAACACCATATATTTT,CASSQDEISGNTIYF
TRBJ1-1,.,.,TRBV19,TGTGCCAGTAACGAGGGGGGGGAGAGGAAAACTGAAGCTTTCTTT,CASNEGGERKTEAFF
TRBJ1-2,.,.,TRBV12-3/TRBV12-4,TGTGCCAGCAGTTTAATGAAGGGGCGCTGGGCGTTC,CASSLMKGRWAF
TRBJ1-4,TRBD1,.,TRBV12-3/TRBV12-4,TGTGCCAGCAGTCGGGGCCAAGGGGGCAATGAAAAACTGTTTTTT,CASSRGQGGNEKLFF
TRBJ2-5,.,.,TRBV20-1,TGCAGTGTTGAGGGAAACCAAGAGACCCAGTACTTC,CSVEGNQETQYF
TRBJ2-2,TRBD2,.,TRBV19,TGTGCCAGTAGTATTCTACTAGCGGGGGGCCGTAACACCGGGGAGCTGTTTTTT,CASSILLAGGRNTGELFF
TRBJ1-1,.,once,TRBV29-1,TGCAGCGTCGATCCGCCCGGAAAAGCTTTCTTT,CSVDPPGKAFF
TRBJ2-1,TRBD2,.,TRBV28,TGTGCCAGCAGTTTAGCGGGGGGGGAAAATGAGCAGTTCTTC,CASSLAGGENEQFF
TRBJ1-6,.,.,TRBV3-1,TGTGCCAGCAGCCAAATCGATAATTCACCCCTCCACTTT,CASSQIDNSPLHF
TRBJ1-1,.,.,TRBV3-1,TGTGCCAGCAGCCCCTTGGGAGGGAGGGCTTTCTTT,CASSPLGGRAFF
TRBJ1-2,.,.,TRBV7-9,TGTGCCAGTGGAGGGGGAAGCTATGGCTACACCTTC,CASGGGSYGYTF
TRBJ1-1,.,once,TRBV19,TGTGCCAGTACCATGGCTCGGGACACTGAAGCTTTCTTT,CASTMARDTEAFF
TRBJ1-5,.,.,TRBV4-1,TGCGCCAGCAGCAACCGGGACCGGGATCAGCCCCAGCATTTT,CASSNRDRDQPQHF
TRBJ1-6,.,.,TRBV5-5,TGTGCCAGCAGACTACTCACAGGGAACTCACCCCTCCACTTT,CASRLLTGNSPLHF
TRBJ1-2,TRBD1,.,TRBV3-1,TGTGCCAGCAGCCCCCTTGCGGGACAGGGAGGGAATGGCTACACCTTC,CASSPLAGQGGNGYTF
TRBJ1-1,TRBD1,.,TRBV6-5,TGTGCCAGCAGACAAGACAGGGCCCCGAACACTGAAGCTTTCTTT,CASRQDRAPNTEAFF
TRBJ2-5,.,.,TRBV4-3,TGCGCCAGCAGCCAAGATCGGGACGGGGGCCAAGAGACCCAGTACTTC,CASSQDRDGGQETQYF
TRBJ2-7,.,.,TRBV5-1,TGCGCCAGCAGCTTGGATCGGGGGCCAACCTACGAGCAGTACTTC,CASSLDRGPTYEQYF
TRBJ1-5,.,.,TRBV19,TGTGCCAGTAGAACCCAGACCCGAGTAGTGGGAGATCAGCCCCAGCATTTT,CASRTQTRVVGDQPQHF
TRBJ2-5,.,.,TRBV14,TGTGCCAGCAGCCCGACCGGGCATTTCCGAGAGACCCAGTACTTC,CASSPTGHFRETQYF
TRBJ1-4,.,.,TRBV6-5,TGTGCCAGCAGGCCTTCAGGTTGGGAGGAAAAACTGTTTTTT,CASRPSGWEEKLFF
TRBJ2-5,TRBD1,.,TRBV28,TGTGCCAGCAGCAAACCGGTCGGACAGGGGAGGGAGACCCAGTACTTC,CASSKPVGQGRETQYF
TRBJ2-7,TRBD1,.,TRBV28,TGTGCCAGCACCCCCCCCGGTGGGACAGGGGGCCACGAGCAGTACTTC,CASTPPGGTGGHEQYF
TRBJ2-5,.,.,TRBV3-1,TGTGCCAGCAGCCGCGGCAGGGCAGGGTGGAAGACCCAGTACTTC,CASSRGRAGWKTQYF
TRBJ1-2,.,.,TRBV19,TGTGCCGGCTCGCGGGACGGCTATGGCTACACCTTC,CAGSRDGYGYTF
TRBJ2-5,.,.,TRBV24-1,TGTGCCACCAGCGATACAGCGGTAACGGGAGAGACCCAGTACTTC,CATSDTAVTGETQYF
TRBJ2-7,TRBD1,.,TRBV10-3,TGTGCCATCAGATCGGACAGGGCGGACGACGAGCAGTACTTC,CAIRSDRADDEQYF
TRBJ2-1,.,.,TRBV5-1,TGCGCCAGCAGCTTGGTCGGACAGTTTTTCAATGAGCAGTTCTTC,CASSLVGQFFNEQFF
TRBJ2-1,TRBD1,.,TRBV7-2,TGTGCCAGCAGCTTAGGGGGACAGGGGTCCCTGGGTTTGAATGAGCAGTTCTTC,CASSLGGQGSLGLNEQFF
TRBJ2-3,.,.,TRBV27,TGTGCCAGCAGAAGTGAAACGGGCACAGATACGCAGTATTTT,CASRSETGTDTQYF
TRBJ1-5,.,.,TRBV3-1,TGTGCCAGCAGCCCGGCCCCTAGCAATCAGCCCCAGCATTTT,CASSPAPSNQPQHF
TRBJ1-2,.,.,TRBV29-1,TGCAGCACCAGGGGAGGGTCCGGCTACACCTTC,CSTRGGSGYTF
TRBJ1-1,.,.,TRBV3-1,TGTGCCAGCAGCCAAGCGCCCGGGACTTACACTGAAGCTTTCTTT,CASSQAPGTYTEAFF
TRBJ2-1,TRBD2,.,TRBV19,TGTGCCAGTAGTAAGCGGGGGGACACCTACAATGAGCAGTTCTTC,CASSKRGDTYNEQFF
TRBJ1-3,.,.,TRBV14,TGTGCCGGGAGCTCTGGAAACACCATATATTTT,CAGSSGNTIYF
TRBJ2-7,TRBD2,once,TRBV27,TGTGCCAGCAGTTCGTTCCGGGAGGGGGAGCAGTACTTC,CASSSFREGEQYF
TRBJ1-3,.,.,TRBV7-2,TGTGCCAGCAGCTTAGGGGCCCTCCGCCGCGGAAACACCATATATTTT,CASSLGALRRGNTIYF
TRBJ1-1,.,.,TRBV10-2,TGCGCCAGCAGTGAGTCCGGGGGAAACACTGAAGCTTTCTTT,CASSESGGNTEAFF